The 2 T cell receptor beta chains given below trace back to one sample, sequenced in a study of T-cell reconstitution after alpha-beta-depleted transplantation in children. Molecular barcoding with unique molecular identifiers was used for the TCRbeta library. One entry per CDR3 protein results from TCRdb running MiXCR on the PCR reads. The profile shows 670,000 or so distinct CDR3 sequences, 10% to 15% of them singletons. Sequenced material: PBMCs, taken before TCRalphabeta/CD19-depleted stem cell transplant. The receptors originated from a girl aged 2 to 10 with congenital amegakaryocytic thrombocytopenia, due to receive a stem cell transplant.

This CDR3 reads CASSWLSSTYNQPQHF. CDR3 coding DNA: TGTGCCAGCAGCTGGCTCAGCTCAACCTATAATCAGCCCCAGCATTTT. V usage is TRBV7-8 and J usage is TRBJ1-5; D gene ambiguous. V was cut by 4 bases and J by 4 bases, with 17 bases left in between. The CDR3 has 16 amino acids. The germline gives CDR1 SGHVS, CDR2 FQNEAQ.

This clonotype was observed a handful of times. This chain connects TRBV3-1 to TRBJ2-5, with D unresolved. The CDR3 is 12 amino acids. The V end lost 0 bases, the J end lost 6 bases, and 5 bases lay between the germline ends. Germline V gives CDR1 LGHDT, CDR2 YNNKEL (reference sequence). CDR3 loop: CASSQESQTQYF. CDR3 DNA: TGTGCCAGCAGCCAAGAATCGCAGACCCAGTACTTC.